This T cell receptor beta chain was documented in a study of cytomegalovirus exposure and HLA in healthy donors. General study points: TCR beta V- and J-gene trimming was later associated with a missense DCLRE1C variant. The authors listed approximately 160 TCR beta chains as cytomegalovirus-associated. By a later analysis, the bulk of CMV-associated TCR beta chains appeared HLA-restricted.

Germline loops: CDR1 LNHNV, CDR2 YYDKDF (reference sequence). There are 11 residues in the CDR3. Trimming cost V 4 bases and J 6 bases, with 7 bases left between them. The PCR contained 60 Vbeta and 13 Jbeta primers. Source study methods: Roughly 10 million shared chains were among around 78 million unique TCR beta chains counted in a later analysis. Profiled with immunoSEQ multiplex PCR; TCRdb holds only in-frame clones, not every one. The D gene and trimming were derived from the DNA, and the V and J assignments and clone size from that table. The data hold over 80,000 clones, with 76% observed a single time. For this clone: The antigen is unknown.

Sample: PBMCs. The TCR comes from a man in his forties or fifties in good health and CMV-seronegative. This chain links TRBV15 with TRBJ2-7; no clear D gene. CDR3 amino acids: CATSNVGEQYF. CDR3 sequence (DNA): TGTGCCACCAGCAACGTCGGCGAGCAGTACTTC.